The rows below give T cell receptor beta chains drawn from one sample of a study of T cell responses to AZD1222 COVID-19 vaccine. TCRdb's copy holds only in-frame clones and misses some; the assay was immunoSEQ multiplex PCR. The sample has approximately 100,000 clones, about nine tenths seen once. The sequencing here drew on peripheral blood, taken on day 0 of AZD1222 vaccination. These receptors came from an adult in good health. The CDR3 runs from the conserved cysteine through the conserved F or W. A D gene is named only where the DNA matches it firmly. A clone size is listed for some rows: how often the clone was seen (once, few, many), or a class if it is expanded.

v_gene	j_gene	abundance	d_gene	CDR3nt	CDR3aa
TRBV9	TRBJ1-2	-	TRBD1	TGTGCCAGCAGCGGAGCCGGGACAGGGGATGACTATGGCTACACCTTC	CASSGAGTGDDYGYTF
TRBV28	TRBJ1-2	-	-	TGTGCCAGCAGTTCTCTGAGAAATGGCTACACCTTC	CASSSLRNGYTF
TRBV7-2	TRBJ2-3	-	-	TGTGCCAGCAGCTTAATCAGCGCGGGTGGGGTATATACGCAGTATTTT	CASSLISAGGVYTQYF
TRBV5-1	TRBJ2-2	once	-	TGCGCCAGCAGCCCGGCGGAGAGGAACACCGGGGAGCTGTTTTTT	CASSPAERNTGELFF
TRBV5-1	TRBJ2-7	once	TRBD1	TGCGCCAGCAGAACCGGGACAGCCTACGAGCAGTACTTC	CASRTGTAYEQYF
TRBV7-9	TRBJ1-4	-	-	TGTGCCAGCAGCATCCGACAGTTCGAAAAACTGTTTTTT	CASSIRQFEKLFF
TRBV9	TRBJ1-2	-	-	TGTGCCAGCAGCGGGCGGGACACTGCTAACTATGGCTACACCTTC	CASSGRDTANYGYTF
TRBV18	TRBJ1-2	-	-	TGTGCCAGCTCACCACCGCCGGTTGAAGGCTACACCTTC	CASSPPPVEGYTF
TRBV20-1	TRBJ2-5	-	-	TGCAGTGCTAGACGTGAGACCCAGTACTTC	CSARRETQYF
TRBV7-2	TRBJ1-2	-	-	TGTGCCAGCAGCTTAGGTCACCGCGGGGGGTATGGCTACACCTTC	CASSLGHRGGYGYTF
TRBV7-9	TRBJ1-1	-	-	TGTGCCAGCAGCTTGCAGGGACCGAACACTGAAGCTTTCTTT	CASSLQGPNTEAFF
TRBV4-1	TRBJ2-7	-	-	TGCGCCAGCAGCCAAGTTCTCGGACACGGAAACTACGAGCAGTACTTC	CASSQVLGHGNYEQYF
TRBV2	TRBJ1-1	once	-	TGTGCCAGCTCTGGGGACATCTACACTGAAGCTTTCTTT	CASSGDIYTEAFF
TRBV7-9	TRBJ1-4	-	-	TGTGCCAGCGCTATCGAGGCAGGACGAAAACTGTTTTTT	CASAIEAGRKLFF
TRBV4-1	TRBJ1-1	-	-	TGCGCCAGCAGCCAAGTTGGAATGAACACTGAAGCTTTCTTT	CASSQVGMNTEAFF
TRBV6-2/TRBV6-3	TRBJ1-5	-	TRBD1	TGTGCCAGCAGTTACCACCGACAGGGCCCTTATAGCAATCAGCCCCAGCATTTT	CASSYHRQGPYSNQPQHF
TRBV11-2	TRBJ2-5	-	TRBD2	TGTGCCAGCAGCTCTAGCGGGGCCGGGGGTGAGACCCAGTACTTC	CASSSSGAGGETQYF
TRBV30	TRBJ2-7	-	-	TGTGCCTGGAGTACCGTCAGAGGCGAGCAGTACTTC	CAWSTVRGEQYF
TRBV2	TRBJ1-6	-	-	TGTGCCAGCAGTGAAGCGCTTTCATCGGTACCGACCAATTCACCCCTCCACTTT	CASSEALSSVPTNSPLHF
TRBV5-4	TRBJ1-1	-	-	TGTGCCAGCAGCTTGGCCAGGGCGAACACTGAAGCTTTCTTT	CASSLARANTEAFF
TRBV5-1	TRBJ1-2	once	TRBD1	TGCGCCAGCAGCCCCGGGACAGGGGACCTGAGCTATGGCTACACCTTC	CASSPGTGDLSYGYTF
TRBV19	TRBJ2-6	-	-	TGTGCCAGTAGTATCCCCGCGGTTACTGGGGCCAACGTCCTGACTTTC	CASSIPAVTGANVLTF
TRBV27	TRBJ1-6	-	-	TGTGCCAGCAGCCTTGAAAGGACAAGCTATAATTCACCCCTCCACTTT	CASSLERTSYNSPLHF
TRBV3-1/TRBV3-2	TRBJ2-3	-	-	TGTGCCAGCAGCCAAGATGGTCAGGGGCACGGGACAGATACGCAGTATTTT	CASSQDGQGHGTDTQYF
TRBV4-1	TRBJ2-2	-	-	TGCGCCAGCAGCCCTGGGACCTTAGGGACCGGGGAGCTGTTTTTT	CASSPGTLGTGELFF
TRBV18	TRBJ2-3	-	TRBD2	TGTGCCAGCTCACCAGAGGGCGGGAGGTCAGATACGCAGTATTTT	CASSPEGGRSDTQYF
TRBV28	TRBJ1-2	-	TRBD1	TGTGCCACCTGGGACAGCCCTAACTATGGCTACACCTTC	CATWDSPNYGYTF
TRBV6-5	TRBJ2-7	-	-	TGTGCCAGCAAGAGTGGGGACTCCTACGAGCAGTACTTC	CASKSGDSYEQYF
TRBV5-6	TRBJ2-7	-	-	TGTGCCAGCAGCTTGGGGACGGGGAAAGAGCAGTACTTC	CASSLGTGKEQYF
TRBV2	TRBJ1-5	-	-	TGTGCCAGCAGTGTTATAGGAAATCAGCCCCAGCATTTT	CASSVIGNQPQHF
TRBV27	TRBJ1-2	once	-	TGTGCCAGCAGTTTACAGGGGCGGAATGGCTACACCTTC	CASSLQGRNGYTF
TRBV4-1	TRBJ1-2	-	-	TGCGCCAGCAGCCAAGGATGGGCAGGGCCCCATGGCTACACCTTC	CASSQGWAGPHGYTF
TRBV28	TRBJ2-1	-	TRBD2	TGTGCCAGCAGTGTCATAGCGGGAGGTCCGTCCAATGAGCAGTTCTTC	CASSVIAGGPSNEQFF
TRBV9	TRBJ1-2	-	TRBD1	TGTGCCAGCAGCGTAGGGGGGACAGGGGGAGCCTATGGCTACACCTTC	CASSVGGTGGAYGYTF
TRBV9	TRBJ1-4	-	TRBD1	TGTGCCAGCAGCTCCAGGGAGGGGGCAGAAAAACTGTTTTTT	CASSSREGAEKLFF
TRBV7-2	TRBJ1-3	-	TRBD1	TGTGCCAGCAGTTTACAGGGGGCGATTGGAAACACCATATATTTT	CASSLQGAIGNTIYF
TRBV19	TRBJ1-5	-	TRBD1	TGTGCCAGTAGTATACAGTTGCGGACAGGGGGCGAGAGAAGCAATCAGCCCCAGCATTTT	CASSIQLRTGGERSNQPQHF
TRBV5-6	TRBJ1-3	once	-	TGTGCCAGCAGCTTCTGGGGATCTGGAAACACCATATATTTT	CASSFWGSGNTIYF
TRBV19	TRBJ1-6	once	TRBD1	TGTGCCAGTACCCGGGACAGCTATAATTCACCCCTCCACTTT	CASTRDSYNSPLHF
TRBV12-3/TRBV12-4	TRBJ1-2	-	-	TGTGCCAGCAGCCGGGACCGCTACTATGGCTACACCTTC	CASSRDRYYGYTF
TRBV30	TRBJ2-2	few	TRBD1	TGTGCCTGCTCCCGGGACAGCCCACTGAACACCGGGGAGCTGTTTTTT	CACSRDSPLNTGELFF
TRBV6-1	TRBJ1-1	-	-	TGTGCCAGCAGTGAAGCGCGCAGGGGAGCTGAAGCTTTCTTT	CASSEARRGAEAFF
TRBV3-1/TRBV3-2	TRBJ1-6	few	-	TGTGCCAGTGGGGAGCTTAATTCACCCCTCCACTTT	CASGELNSPLHF
TRBV7-6	TRBJ2-7	once	TRBD1	TGTGCCAGCAACCCTCCGGGACAGGGGTCTTACGAGCAGTACTTC	CASNPPGQGSYEQYF
TRBV7-2	TRBJ1-6	-	TRBD1	TGTGCCAGCAGCTTAGGGGGGGGACAGGGTCATTCACCCCTCCACTTT	CASSLGGGQGHSPLHF
TRBV19	TRBJ1-2	-	-	TGTGCCAGTAGGTGGACCTACTATTCTAACTATGGCTACACCTTC	CASRWTYYSNYGYTF
TRBV11-2	TRBJ1-1	-	-	TGTGCCAGCAGCTTAGAGACAGGGAACACTGAAGCTTTCTTT	CASSLETGNTEAFF
TRBV18	TRBJ2-1	-	TRBD1	TGTGCCAGCTCCCTGGGACAGGGGGCCTCAGAGCAGTTCTTC	CASSLGQGASEQFF
TRBV7-8	TRBJ2-7	-	-	TGTGCCAGCACCCAAGATGGAGGTACCTACGAGCAGTACTTC	CASTQDGGTYEQYF
TRBV18	TRBJ1-5	-	-	TGTGCCAGCTCACCTGGGTCAGCGGGGCCCCTCAATCAGCCCCAGCATTTT	CASSPGSAGPLNQPQHF